The 30 T cell receptor beta chains listed next were all sequenced from one sample in a study of CXCR3-negative and CXCR3-positive naive CD8 T cells. UMI-labeled TRB cDNA libraries were prepared by 5' RACE. With the 5' RACE reads reprocessed, TCRdb shows one record per CDR3 protein and no DNA. There are roughly 90,000 distinct CDR3 sequences in the sample, with over 1.5% held by the top ten. The sample was naive CXCR3- CD8+ T cells from blood. Subset in this sample: CD45RO-CCR7+CD27+CD95- naive CD8+ T cells lacking CXCR3 (TNR3-). The receptor set was obtained from a human donor in good health. Some clones in this sample may be carry-over from other donors' samples.

This sequence joins TRBV29-1 and TRBJ2-7; the TCRdb D gene call, TRBD1, has no DNA to confirm it. This CDR3 contains 13 residues. CDR1 and CDR2 (germline): SQVTM, ANQGSEA. The chain's CDR3 is CSVEETVSYEQYF.

The chain has TRBV14 and TRBJ1-6. Looked up from germline, CDR1 is SGHDN and CDR2 is FVKESK. This CDR3 comprises 15 residues. The chain's CDR3 is CASSQETNDNSPLHF.

The chain carries TRBV23-1 and TRBJ2-7. TRBV23-1 belongs to the ORF category, with a function that is uncertain. This CDR3 has 11 residues. This CDR3 reads CASSQSYEQYF.

The chain combines TRBV28 with TRBJ2-1; the TCRdb D gene call, TRBD1, has no DNA to confirm it. The germline V gene has CDR1 MDHEN and CDR2 SYDVKM. The CDR3 consists of 13 residues. This CDR3 is CASGGQANNEQFF. The full variable domain, completed using reference TRBV28 and TRBJ2-1, is DVKVTQSSRYLVKRTGEKVFLECVQDMDHENMFWYRQDPGLGLRLIYFSYDVKMKEKGDIPEGYSVSREKKERFSLILESASTNQTSMYLCASGGQANNEQFFGPGTRLTVL.

The chain links TRBV7-2 to TRBJ2-7; TCRdb returns TRBD1, unconfirmable since there is no DNA. CDR1 and CDR2 from the germline V gene are SGHTA and FQGNSA. The CDR3 sequence is 14 residues long. The CDR3 here is CASSLRTPFYEQYF.

CDR3 sequence: CASSQCRPDPPLVYNEQFF. The chain uses TRBV23-1 and TRBJ2-1; TCRdb calls TRBD2, which cannot be checked without DNA. TRBV23-1 has ORF status, its function being uncertain. This CDR3 region has 19 residues.

The chain recombines TRBV6-6 with TRBJ1-1. Looked up from germline, CDR1 is MNHNY and CDR2 is SVGAGI (reference sequence). The CDR3 has 15 amino acids. This chain's CDR3 is CASSYSTTVSTEAFF.

The chain combines TRBV2 with TRBJ2-7; TCRdb's D call, TRBD2, is unchecked because there is no DNA. The germline V gene has CDR1 SNHLY and CDR2 FYNNEI. The length of the CDR3 is 15 residues. The CDR3 here is CASSWTSGLSYEQYF.

This sequence joins TRBV7-6 and TRBJ2-7; TCRdb's D gene call, TRBD2, goes unchecked for lack of DNA. This CDR3 has 15 residues. CDR1 is SGHVS, CDR2 FNYEAQ, per germline. CDR3 sequence: CASSSGLDPIYEQYF.

V gene TRBV29-1 combines with J gene TRBJ2-2; TCRdb's D call, TRBD1, is unchecked because there is no DNA. The germline gives CDR1 SQVTM, CDR2 ANQGSEA. This CDR3 region has 13 residues. The CDR3 sequence is CSGDGGDTGELFF.

The chain joins TRBV28 to TRBJ2-7; TCRdb's D call, TRBD1, is unchecked because there is no DNA. CDR3 length equals 15 residues. Germline V gene lookup returns CDR1 MDHEN and CDR2 SYDVKM. The CDR3 spells CASSPGQVGSYEQYF.

V gene TRBV7-9 combines with J gene TRBJ1-1. Germline CDR1 SEHNR, CDR2 FQNEAQ (reference sequence). The CDR3 has 14 residues. This chain's CDR3 is CASSLGEGSILDFF.

V usage is TRBV4-1 and J usage is TRBJ2-7. The CDR3 has 11 residues. Germline V gene sequence: CDR1 MGHRA, CDR2 YSYEKL. This CDR3 is CASSQDQEQYF.

The V call is TRBV7-8, the J call TRBJ2-5; TCRdb gives TRBD2 as the D gene, but with no DNA this cannot be confirmed. CDR3 size: 14 residues. Germline V gene lookup returns CDR1 SGHVS and CDR2 FQNEAQ. CDR3: CASSPQRTQETQYF.

This chain links TRBV25-1 with TRBJ2-7; without DNA, the TCRdb call of TRBD1 cannot be checked. The CDR3 loop spans 15 amino acids. CDR1 and CDR2 (germline): MGHDK, SYGVNS. This CDR3 is CASLDFPRQGLEQYF.

The V and J genes are TRBV28 and TRBJ2-1; TCRdb names TRBD2, which stays unverified in the absence of DNA. There are 14 residues in the CDR3. Germline V lookup: CDR1 MDHEN, CDR2 SYDVKM. The CDR3 reads CASSLLGGGNEQFF. Together with reference TRBV28 and TRBJ2-1, the CDR3 gives the full variable domain: DVKVTQSSRYLVKRTGEKVFLECVQDMDHENMFWYRQDPGLGLRLIYFSYDVKMKEKGDIPEGYSVSREKKERFSLILESASTNQTSMYLCASSLLGGGNEQFFGPGTRLTVL.

The chain combines TRBV29-1 with TRBJ1-1. The germline V gene has CDR1 SQVTM and CDR2 ANQGSEA. The CDR3 is 11 residues long. The CDR3 reads CSVGTHTEAFF.

The chain has TRBV5-6 and TRBJ2-2. Germline assignment: CDR1 SGHDT and CDR2 YYEEEE. The CDR3 extends over 14 amino acids. The CDR3 sequence: CASSLRRNTGELFF.

The chain couples TRBV29-1 to TRBJ2-7; the D call from TCRdb, TRBD1, cannot be confirmed without DNA. Germline values: CDR1 SQVTM, CDR2 ANQGSEA. The CDR3 contains 15 residues. CDR3 in amino acids: CSVGGSGGITYEQYF.

The chain uses TRBV4-3 and TRBJ2-5. Germline V gene sequence: CDR1 LGHNA, CDR2 YSLEER. The CDR3 extends over 13 amino acids. The CDR3 sequence is CASSQGPGETQYF.

The gene calls are TRBV20-1 and TRBJ1-5; no DNA is available, so the TRBD1 call from TCRdb remains unchecked. The length of the CDR3 is 15 residues. CDR1 and CDR2 (germline): DFQATT, SNEGSKA (reference sequence). The CDR3 here is CSARLSQGLGQPQHF.

The chain carries TRBV20-1 and TRBJ2-2; TCRdb indicates TRBD2, and absent DNA this call remains unverified. The CDR3 is 16 amino acids. Germline-derived CDR1 and CDR2 are DFQATT and SNEGSKA (reference sequence). CDR3 sequence reads: CSARPLAGGHTGELFF.

This chain connects TRBV7-8 to TRBJ2-1. The germline V gene encodes CDR1 SGHVS and CDR2 FQNEAQ. This CDR3 spans 12 amino acids. The CDR3: CASSLFDNEQFF.

The chain combines TRBV7-3 with TRBJ2-2. This CDR3 comprises 12 residues. The V gene's germline CDR1 is SGHTA and CDR2 FQGTGA. CDR3 sequence reads: CASKENTGELFF.

This rearrangement joins TRBV29-1 to TRBJ1-1. Germline CDR1 and CDR2: SQVTM and ANQGSEA. The CDR3 loop spans 11 amino acids. The CDR3 loop reads CSGSLGDRAFF.

V is TRBV5-8 and J is TRBJ2-1; with no DNA, the TCRdb D assignment of TRBD1 cannot be verified. In germline, CDR1 is SGHTS, CDR2 YDEGEE. The CDR3 spans 15 residues. The chain's CDR3 is CASSRGAGTHDEQFF.

The V gene is TRBV27, the J gene TRBJ2-7; TCRdb selects TRBD1, and the lack of DNA leaves this call unchecked. This CDR3 is 13 amino acids long. Germline values: CDR1 MNHEY, CDR2 SMNVEV (reference sequence). The CDR3 region is CASSWGTGYEQYF.

This chain connects TRBV15 to TRBJ2-7; the D call from TCRdb, TRBD2, cannot be confirmed without DNA. CDR1 LNHNV and CDR2 YYDKDF come from the germline V gene (reference sequence). The CDR3 length is 22 residues. The chain's CDR3 is CATSGDWSSTSGPPGGPYEQYF.

The chain has TRBV7-9 and TRBJ1-5; no DNA is available, so the TRBD1 call from TCRdb remains unchecked. Germline V CDR1 and CDR2: SEHNR, FQNEAQ (reference sequence). The CDR3 length is 14 residues. CDR3 protein: CASSLGQGPQPQHF. Based on the CDR3 plus reference TRBV7-9 and TRBJ1-5, the full variable domain is DTGVSQNPRHKITKRGQNVTFRCDPISEHNRLYWYRQTLGQGPEFLTYFQNEAQLEKSRLLSDRFSAERPKGSFSTLEIQRTEQGDSAMYLCASSLGQGPQPQHFGDGTRLSIL.

The rearrangement uses TRBV5-1 and TRBJ2-7; no DNA is available, so the TRBD1 call from TCRdb remains unchecked. The V gene's germline CDR1 is SGHRS and CDR2 YFSETQ. There are 13 residues in the CDR3. CDR3 sequence reads: CASSSPVAYEQYF.